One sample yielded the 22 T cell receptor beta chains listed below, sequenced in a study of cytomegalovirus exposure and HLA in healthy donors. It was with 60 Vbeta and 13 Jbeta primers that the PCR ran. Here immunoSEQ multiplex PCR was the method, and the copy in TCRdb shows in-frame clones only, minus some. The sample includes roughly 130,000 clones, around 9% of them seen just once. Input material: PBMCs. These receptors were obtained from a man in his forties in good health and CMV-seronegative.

The CDR3 region is CASSLSMDRVHGYTF. Here the CDR3 DNA reads TGTGCCAGCAGTTTATCTATGGACAGGGTGCATGGCTACACCTTC. The chain joins TRBV27 to TRBJ1-2, with 8 nucleotides matching TRBD1. V trimming: 0 bases; J trimming: 6 bases; junction bases outside the gene matches: 6. Germline-derived CDR1 and CDR2 are MNHEY and SMNVEV (reference sequence). This CDR3 is built from 15 residues.

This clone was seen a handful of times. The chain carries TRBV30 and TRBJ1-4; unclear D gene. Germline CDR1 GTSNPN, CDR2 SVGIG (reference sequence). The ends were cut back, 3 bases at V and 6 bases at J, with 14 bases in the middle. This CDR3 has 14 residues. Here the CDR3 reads CAWRAGRHHEKLFF. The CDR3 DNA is TGTGCCTGGAGGGCAGGTCGCCATCATGAAAAACTGTTTTTT.

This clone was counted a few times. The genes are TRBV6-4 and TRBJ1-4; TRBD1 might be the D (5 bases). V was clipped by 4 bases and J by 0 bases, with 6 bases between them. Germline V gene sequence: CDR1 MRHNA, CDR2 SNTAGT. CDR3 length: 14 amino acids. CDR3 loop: CASSATATNEKLFF. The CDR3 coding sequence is TGTGCCAGCAGTGCGACAGCAACTAATGAAAAACTGTTTTTT.

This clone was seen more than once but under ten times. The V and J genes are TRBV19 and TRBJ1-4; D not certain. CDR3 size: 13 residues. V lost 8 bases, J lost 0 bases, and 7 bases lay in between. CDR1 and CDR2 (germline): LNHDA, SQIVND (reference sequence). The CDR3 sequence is CASRTTTNEKLFF. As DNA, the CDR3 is TGTGCCAGTCGGACTACAACTAATGAAAAACTGTTTTTT. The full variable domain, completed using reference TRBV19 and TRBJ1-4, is DGGITQSPKYLFRKEGQNVTLSCEQNLNHDAMYWYRQDPGQGLRLIYYSQIVNDFQKGDIAEGYSVSREKKESFPLTVTSAQKNPTAFYLCASRTTTNEKLFFGSGTQLSVL.

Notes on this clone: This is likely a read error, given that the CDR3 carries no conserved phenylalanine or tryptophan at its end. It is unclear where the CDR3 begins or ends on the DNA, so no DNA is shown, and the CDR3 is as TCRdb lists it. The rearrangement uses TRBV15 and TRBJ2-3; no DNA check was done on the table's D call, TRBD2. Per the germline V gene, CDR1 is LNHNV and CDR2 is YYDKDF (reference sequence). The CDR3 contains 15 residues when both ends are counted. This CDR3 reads CATSRDAGGTDTKYL.

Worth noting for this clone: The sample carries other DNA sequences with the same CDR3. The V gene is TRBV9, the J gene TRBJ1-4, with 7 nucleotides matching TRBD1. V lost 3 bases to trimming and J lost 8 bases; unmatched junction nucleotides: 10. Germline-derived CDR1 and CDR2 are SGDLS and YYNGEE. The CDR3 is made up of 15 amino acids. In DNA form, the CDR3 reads TGTGCCAGCAGCGCCCTGCAGGGGGAAAAGGAAAAACTGTTTTTT. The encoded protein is CASSALQGEKEKLFF. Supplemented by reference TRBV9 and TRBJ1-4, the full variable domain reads DSGVTQTPKHLITATGQRVTLRCSPRSGDLSVYWYQQSLDQGLQFLIQYYNGEERAKGNILERFSAQQFPDLHSELNLSSLELGDSALYFCASSALQGEKEKLFFGSGTQLSVL.

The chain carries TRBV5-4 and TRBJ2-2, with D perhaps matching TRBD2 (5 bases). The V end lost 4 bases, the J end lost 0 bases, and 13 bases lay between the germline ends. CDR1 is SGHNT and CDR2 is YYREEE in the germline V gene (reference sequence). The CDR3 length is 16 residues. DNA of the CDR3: TGTGCCAGCAGCGCGGCGGGTGAATCGAACACCGGGGAGCTGTTTTTT. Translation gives CASSAAGESNTGELFF.

CDR3: CASSLELGARGANVLTF. The CDR3 coding sequence is TGCGCCAGCAGCTTGGAGCTGGGGGCGAGAGGGGCCAACGTCCTGACTTTC. This chain connects TRBV5-1 to TRBJ2-6; D perhaps matches TRBD1 (6 bases). The germline V gene has CDR1 SGHRS and CDR2 YFSETQ. CDR3 length equals 17 residues. V lost 0 bases and J 4 bases, leaving 14 bases between the germline ends.

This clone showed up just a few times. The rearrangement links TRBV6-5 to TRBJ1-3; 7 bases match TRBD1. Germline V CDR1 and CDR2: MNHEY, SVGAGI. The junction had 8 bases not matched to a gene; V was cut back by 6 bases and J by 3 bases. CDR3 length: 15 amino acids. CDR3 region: CASRPRGTVGNTIYF. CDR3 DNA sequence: TGTGCCAGCAGACCAAGGGGGACAGTTGGAAACACCATATATTTT.

CDR3 DNA: TGTGCCAGCAGCTTAGGGTTGGGAGGGGCCGGGGGCGCAGATACGCAGTATTTT. Encoded protein: CASSLGLGGAGGADTQYF. The chain joins TRBV7-7 to TRBJ2-3; TRBD2 might be the D (7 bases). The CDR3 spans 18 residues. V lost 1 base, J lost 4 bases, and 21 bases lay in between. Germline V gene lookup returns CDR1 SSHAT and CDR2 FNYEAQ (reference sequence).

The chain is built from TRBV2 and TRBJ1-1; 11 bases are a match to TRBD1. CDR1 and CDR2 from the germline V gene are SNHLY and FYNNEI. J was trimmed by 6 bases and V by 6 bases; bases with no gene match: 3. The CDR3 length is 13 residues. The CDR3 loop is CASRDRGQAEAFF. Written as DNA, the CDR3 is TGTGCCAGCAGGGACAGGGGGCAGGCTGAAGCTTTCTTT.

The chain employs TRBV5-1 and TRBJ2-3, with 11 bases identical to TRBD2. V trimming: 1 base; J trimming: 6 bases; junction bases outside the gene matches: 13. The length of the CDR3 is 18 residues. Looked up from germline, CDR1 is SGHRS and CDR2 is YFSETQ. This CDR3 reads CASSLQTSGTHSVDTQYF. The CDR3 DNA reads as TGCGCCAGCAGCTTGCAGACTAGCGGGACTCATTCAGTGGATACGCAGTATTTT.

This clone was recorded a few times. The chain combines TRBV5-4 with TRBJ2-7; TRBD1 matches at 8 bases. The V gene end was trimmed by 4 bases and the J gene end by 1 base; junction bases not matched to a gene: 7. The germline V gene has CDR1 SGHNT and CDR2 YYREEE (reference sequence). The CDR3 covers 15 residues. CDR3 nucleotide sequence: TGTGCCAGCAGCATGACCGGGACAGGTTCCTACGAGCAGTACTTC. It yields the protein CASSMTGTGSYEQYF.

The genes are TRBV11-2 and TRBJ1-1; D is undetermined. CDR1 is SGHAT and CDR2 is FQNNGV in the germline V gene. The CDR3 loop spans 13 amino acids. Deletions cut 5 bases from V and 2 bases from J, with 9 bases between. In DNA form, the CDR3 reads TGTGCCAGCAGCCTCTCACACAACACTGAAGCTTTCTTT. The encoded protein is CASSLSHNTEAFF.

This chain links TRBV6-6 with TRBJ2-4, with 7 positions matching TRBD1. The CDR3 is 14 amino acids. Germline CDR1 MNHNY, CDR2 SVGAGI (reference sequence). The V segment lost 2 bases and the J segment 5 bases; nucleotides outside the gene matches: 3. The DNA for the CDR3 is TGTGCCAGCAGTTACCATGGGACAGAAAACATTCAGTACTTC. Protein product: CASSYHGTENIQYF.

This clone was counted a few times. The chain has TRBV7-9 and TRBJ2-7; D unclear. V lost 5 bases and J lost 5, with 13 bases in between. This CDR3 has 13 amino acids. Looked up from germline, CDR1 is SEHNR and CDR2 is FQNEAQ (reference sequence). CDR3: CASSRLSGDEQYF. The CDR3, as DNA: TGTGCCAGCAGCCGTCTATCGGGTGACGAGCAGTACTTC.

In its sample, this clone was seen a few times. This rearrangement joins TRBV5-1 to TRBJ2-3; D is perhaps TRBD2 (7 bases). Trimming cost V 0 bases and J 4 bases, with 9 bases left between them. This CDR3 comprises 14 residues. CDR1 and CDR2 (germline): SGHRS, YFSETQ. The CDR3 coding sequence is TGCGCCAGCAGCTTGGAAGGGGGGGCAGATACGCAGTATTTT. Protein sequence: CASSLEGGADTQYF.

Written as DNA, the CDR3 is TGTGCCACCAGCAGAGATAGAGGAGGTACGCAGTATTTT. Its protein is CATSRDRGGTQYF. V and J are TRBV15 and TRBJ2-3, with D possibly matching TRBD2 (5 bases). CDR3 length: 13 amino acids. Trimming shortened V by 0 bases and J by 8 bases, and 9 bases separated the two germline ends. The V gene's germline CDR1 is LNHNV and CDR2 YYDKDF (reference sequence).

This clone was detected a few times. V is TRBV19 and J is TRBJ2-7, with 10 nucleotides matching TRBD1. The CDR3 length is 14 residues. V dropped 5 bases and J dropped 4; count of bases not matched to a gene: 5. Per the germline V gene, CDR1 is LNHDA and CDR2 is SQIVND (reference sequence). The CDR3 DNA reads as TGTGCCAGTAGTCCTCGACAGGGGGCGTACGAGCAGTACTTC. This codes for CASSPRQGAYEQYF.

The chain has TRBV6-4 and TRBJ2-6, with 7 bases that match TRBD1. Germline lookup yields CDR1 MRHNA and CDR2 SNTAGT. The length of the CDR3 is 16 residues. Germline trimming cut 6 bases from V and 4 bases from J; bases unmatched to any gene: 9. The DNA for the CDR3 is TGTGCCAGCAGGGCAGGGGGACCCGGAGGGGCCAACGTCCTGACTTTC. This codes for CASRAGGPGGANVLTF.

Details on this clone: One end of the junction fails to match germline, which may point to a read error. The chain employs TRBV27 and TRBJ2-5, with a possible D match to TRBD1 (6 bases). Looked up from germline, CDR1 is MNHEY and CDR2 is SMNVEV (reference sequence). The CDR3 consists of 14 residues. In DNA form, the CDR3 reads TGTGCCAGCCGGGTCTATGGGGACAAAGAGAACCAGTACTTC. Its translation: CASRVYGDKENQYF.

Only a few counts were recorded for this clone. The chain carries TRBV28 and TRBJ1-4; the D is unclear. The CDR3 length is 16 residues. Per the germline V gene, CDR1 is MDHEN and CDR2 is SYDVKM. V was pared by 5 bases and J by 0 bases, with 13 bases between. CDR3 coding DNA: TGTGCCAGCAGTCTCTTCTTGGCCACAACTAATGAAAAACTGTTTTTT. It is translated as CASSLFLATTNEKLFF.